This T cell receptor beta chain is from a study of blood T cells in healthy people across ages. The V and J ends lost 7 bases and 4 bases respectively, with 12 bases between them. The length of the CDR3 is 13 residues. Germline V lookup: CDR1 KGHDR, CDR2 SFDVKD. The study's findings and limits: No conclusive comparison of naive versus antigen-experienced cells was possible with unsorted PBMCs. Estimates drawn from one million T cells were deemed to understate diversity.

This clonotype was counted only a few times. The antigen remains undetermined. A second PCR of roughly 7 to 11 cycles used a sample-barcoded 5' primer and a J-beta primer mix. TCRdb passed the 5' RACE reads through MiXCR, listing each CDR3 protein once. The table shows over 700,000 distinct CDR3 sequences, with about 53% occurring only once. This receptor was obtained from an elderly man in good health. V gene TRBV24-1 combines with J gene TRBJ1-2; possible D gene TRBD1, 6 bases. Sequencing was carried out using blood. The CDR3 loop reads CATSPGGGYGYTF. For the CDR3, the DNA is TGTGCCACCAGCCCCGGGGGCGGCTATGGCTACACCTTC.